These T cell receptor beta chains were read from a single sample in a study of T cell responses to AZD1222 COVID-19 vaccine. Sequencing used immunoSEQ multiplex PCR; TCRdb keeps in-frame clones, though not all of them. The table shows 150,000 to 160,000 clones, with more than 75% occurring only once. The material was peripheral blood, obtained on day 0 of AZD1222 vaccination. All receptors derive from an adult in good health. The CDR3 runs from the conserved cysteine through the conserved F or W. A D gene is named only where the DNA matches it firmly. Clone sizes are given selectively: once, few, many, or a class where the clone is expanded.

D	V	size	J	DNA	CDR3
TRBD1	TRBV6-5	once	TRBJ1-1	TGTGCCAGCAGTTCCAGGACAGGAGCTTTCTTT	CASSSRTGAFF
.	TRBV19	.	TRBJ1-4	TGTGCCAGTAGTACCCGGACCGTTGAAAAACTGTTTTTT	CASSTRTVEKLFF
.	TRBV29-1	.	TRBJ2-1	TGCAGCGTTGAGGTTCACGCCCTCACGAATGAGCAGTTCTTC	CSVEVHALTNEQFF
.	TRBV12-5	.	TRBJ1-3	TGTGCTAGTGGCCCTAGAGGGGACACCATATATTTT	CASGPRGDTIYF
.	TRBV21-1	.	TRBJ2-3	TGTGCCAGCATAACCTTCCGGGACATCGGACAAGGTGTTCGCACGCAGTATTTT	CASITFRDIGQGVRTQYF
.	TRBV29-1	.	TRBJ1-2	TGCAGCGGTGGCGGGCTACCTGGTGGCTACACCTTC	CSGGGLPGGYTF
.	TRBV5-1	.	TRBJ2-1	TGCGCCAGCAGCTTGGCCGTGGGTAGCCCCAATGAGCAGTTCTTC	CASSLAVGSPNEQFF
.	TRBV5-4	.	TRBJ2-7	TGTGCCACCAAGATCACAGGGAAGGTAGACGAGCAGTACTTC	CATKITGKVDEQYF
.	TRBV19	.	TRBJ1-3	TGTGCCACAAGCAGGGGACTAAACACCATATATTTT	CATSRGLNTIYF
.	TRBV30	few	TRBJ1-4	TGTGCCTGGAGTGTTGGGGGGAGACTCGGTGTGTTTTTT	CAWSVGGRLGVFF
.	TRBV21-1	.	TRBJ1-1	TGTGCCAGCAGCAGAGGAAGGGGGCCGTGGAACACTGAAGCTTTCTTT	CASSRGRGPWNTEAFF
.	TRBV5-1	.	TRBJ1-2	TGCGCCAGCAGCTTATCAGGGGACTATGGCTACACCTTC	CASSLSGDYGYTF
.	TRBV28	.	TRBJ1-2	TGTGCCAGCAGTTCTGTGGGACGGGACTATGGCTACACCTTC	CASSSVGRDYGYTF
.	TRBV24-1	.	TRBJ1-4	TGTGCCACCAGTGTCCCGGGAGGGGAAAAACTGTTTTTT	CATSVPGGEKLFF
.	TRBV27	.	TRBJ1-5	TGTGCCAGCAGGGGAGGACCGCCCTTTAGCAATCAGCCCCAGCATTTT	CASRGGPPFSNQPQHF
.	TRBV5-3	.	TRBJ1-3	TGTGCCAGAAGCTTTGGTCACCACTCTGGAAACACCATATATTTT	CARSFGHHSGNTIYF
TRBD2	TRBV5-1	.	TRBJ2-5	TGCGCCAGCAGCTTTAGCGGGGGGACCTTGCAAGAGACCCAGTACTTC	CASSFSGGTLQETQYF